Below, 32 T cell receptor beta chains from the same sample are listed, as sequenced in a study of OX40 agonist ivuxolimab in advanced cancers. The data were produced by immunoSEQ multiplex PCR, yet TCRdb's version contains in-frame clones alone and is incomplete. The sample lists tens of thousands of clones, 78% occurring once. This sample comprised CD4+ or CD8+ T cells sorted from blood, obtained in a trial of the OX40 agonist ivuxolimab. The origin of the receptors is an adult with an advanced solid tumor such as melanoma, head and neck, liver or kidney cancer.

This clone was counted only a few times. V usage is TRBV29-1 and J usage is TRBJ2-1, with D perhaps assigned TRBD1 or TRBD2 (5 bases each). V shed 7 bases and J shed 7 bases, with 11 bases lying between them. The germline gives CDR1 SQVTM, CDR2 ANQGSEA. The CDR3 has 11 residues. The CDR3 protein is CSGGPINEQFF. The CDR3 DNA is TGCAGCGGGGGACCGATAAATGAGCAGTTCTTC.

V usage is TRBV5-4 and J usage is TRBJ1-2; TRBD1 matches at 7 bases. Germline CDR1 SGHNT, CDR2 YYREEE (reference sequence). The CDR3 contains 14 residues. The trim removed 6 bases at V and 4 bases at J, leaving 9 bases unmatched. Here the CDR3 DNA reads TGTGCCAGCAAGTCGCAAAGACAGGGCTATGGCTACACCTTC. This gives the protein CASKSQRQGYGYTF.

The V call is TRBV4-2, the J call TRBJ2-2; 13 bases are shared with TRBD2. CDR3 length: 19 residues. CDR1 and CDR2 from the germline V gene are LGHNA and YNFKEQ. J was trimmed by 7 bases and V by 1 base; bases with no gene match: 12. CDR3 nucleotides: TGTGCCAGCAGCCAAGGGACTAGCGGGAGTCTTGAAAGGGGCGGGGAGCTGTTTTTT. Translated, it gives CASSQGTSGSLERGGELFF.

The chain joins TRBV23-1 to TRBJ1-4, with a weak D call TRBD1 (5 bases). TRBV23-1 is placed among ORFs of uncertain function. V dropped 0 bases and J dropped 4 bases, with 12 bases sitting between them. CDR3 length equals 16 residues. CDR3 DNA: TGCGCCAGCAGTCAATCCCCGGAGACAGATAATGAAAAACTGTTTTTT. Protein sequence: CASSQSPETDNEKLFF.

This chain uses TRBV5-1 with TRBJ1-1; tentatively, D is TRBD1 (5 bases). CDR1 and CDR2 (germline): SGHRS, YFSETQ. The ends were cut back, 4 bases at V and 2 bases at J, with 15 bases in the middle. CDR3 length: 15 amino acids. CDR3 sequence reads: CASSPIIQDNTEAFF. DNA for the CDR3: TGCGCCAGCAGCCCGATAATACAGGATAACACTGAAGCTTTCTTT. Full variable domain (rest looked up from reference TRBV5-1 and TRBJ1-1): KAGVTQTPRYLIKTRGQQVTLSCSPISGHRSVSWYQQTPGQGLQFLFEYFSETQRNKGNFPGRFSGRQFSNSRSEMNVSTLELGDSALYLCASSPIIQDNTEAFFGQGTRLTVV.

J is TRBJ2-3 and V is TRBV18, with 12 bases lining up with TRBD2. There are 17 residues in the CDR3. The trim removed 5 bases at V and 1 base at J, leaving 7 bases unmatched. Germline CDR1 is KGHSH and CDR2 is LQKENI. The chain's CDR3 is CASSTGLAGLGTDTQYF. The CDR3 bases are TGTGCCAGCTCAACGGGACTAGCGGGTCTGGGCACAGATACGCAGTATTTT. Full variable domain (missing parts from reference TRBV18 and TRBJ2-3): NAGVMQNPRHLVRRRGQEARLRCSPMKGHSHVYWYRQLPEEGLKFMVYLQKENIIDESGMPKERFSAEFPKEGPSILRIQQVVRGDSAAYFCASSTGLAGLGTDTQYFGPGTRLTVL.

The V gene is TRBV4-1, the J gene TRBJ2-7; 9 bases line up with TRBD1. V dropped 6 bases and J dropped 7; count of bases not matched to a gene: 10. This CDR3 has 14 amino acids. CDR1 is MGHRA and CDR2 is YSYEKL in the germline V gene. CDR3 sequence (DNA): TGCGCCAGCAGAGTCGGACAGGGGTATGGAGAGCAGTACTTC. Amino acid sequence: CASRVGQGYGEQYF.

This chain connects TRBV10-3 to TRBJ1-2; perhaps TRBD1 as D (6 bases). Germline loops: CDR1 ENHRY, CDR2 SYGVKD. CDR3 length: 14 amino acids. Between the trimmed V and J ends, which lost 6 bases and 6 bases, there was a span of 17 bases. The CDR3 spells CAISEAGQTHGYTF. Here the CDR3 DNA reads TGTGCCATCAGCGAGGCAGGACAGACTCATGGCTACACCTTC.

J is TRBJ2-7 and V is TRBV7-9, with 8 bases identical to TRBD2. Germline lookup yields CDR1 SEHNR and CDR2 FQNEAQ (reference sequence). Unmatched junction bases numbered 13, after V lost 5 bases and J lost 7 bases. This CDR3 contains 15 residues. CDR3 nucleotides: TGTGCCAGCAGCCCCCGGGGCGGGGGGCCCATAGAGCAGTACTTC. This sequence encodes CASSPRGGGPIEQYF.

The J gene is TRBJ2-1, the V gene TRBV15; 9 bases are a match to TRBD2. J gave up 7 bases and V 0 bases, and 7 bases lay outside the gene matches. Germline loops: CDR1 LNHNV, CDR2 YYDKDF (reference sequence). The CDR3 loop spans 16 amino acids. In DNA, the CDR3 is TGTGCCACCAGCAGAGAACGAACTAGCGGGCATAATGAGCAGTTCTTC. Translating gives CATSRERTSGHNEQFF.

The chain has TRBV27 and TRBJ1-1, with a possible D match to TRBD1 (5 bases). Germline-derived CDR1 and CDR2 are MNHEY and SMNVEV (reference sequence). The CDR3 totals 14 residues. Trimming shortened V by 3 bases and J by 5 bases, and 13 bases separated the two germline ends. The CDR3 nucleotides read TGTGCCAGCAGTTTGCGGCCTTGGGGGACTGAAGCTTTCTTT. It is translated as CASSLRPWGTEAFF.

The chain couples TRBV10-3 to TRBJ1-2; the match to TRBD1 covers 7 bases. From germline, CDR1 is ENHRY and CDR2 SYGVKD. This CDR3 is built from 15 residues. Trimming at V came to 3 bases and at J to 2 bases, leaving 6 bases not matched to a gene. The CDR3 DNA reads as TGTGCCATCAGTGACACCAGGGGGGAGAACTATGGCTACACCTTC. Translation: CAISDTRGENYGYTF.

The J gene is TRBJ2-5, the V gene TRBV7-2; D gene unclear. Deletions cut 0 bases from V and 3 bases from J, with 8 bases between. This CDR3 spans 14 amino acids. Germline V gene data show CDR1 as SGHTA and CDR2 as FQGNSA. CDR3 nucleotides: TGTGCCAGCAGCTTAGCATGGCCCGAAGAGACCCAGTACTTC. Amino acids: CASSLAWPEETQYF.

This chain links TRBV27 with TRBJ2-7; D tentatively fits TRBD1 or TRBD2 (6 bases each). CDR1 and CDR2 from the germline V gene are MNHEY and SMNVEV (reference sequence). Between the trimmed V and J ends, which lost 6 bases and 2 bases, there was a span of 20 bases. The CDR3 consists of 16 residues. The DNA of the CDR3 is TGTGCCAGCAGCCTAGGCGGAGGGCCAGGGGCCTACGAGCAGTACTTC. Translating gives CASSLGGGPGAYEQYF.

The chain has TRBV4-3 and TRBJ1-1; tentatively, D is TRBD1 (5 bases). This CDR3 comprises 15 residues. Germline V gene sequence: CDR1 LGHNA, CDR2 YSLEER. With 0 bases removed from V and 1 base from J, the gap between germline ends came to 9 bases. The CDR3 sequence is CASSQERTTNTEAFF. Here the CDR3 DNA reads TGCGCCAGCAGCCAAGAGAGGACAACGAACACTGAAGCTTTCTTT.

V usage is TRBV28 and J usage is TRBJ2-1, with 8 bases lining up with TRBD2. The V gene's germline CDR1 is MDHEN and CDR2 SYDVKM. The CDR3 runs 13 residues. The J segment lost 9 bases and the V segment lost 6 bases, leaving 7 bases of the junction unmatched. The CDR3: CASRPTSGLEQFF. The CDR3 DNA is TGTGCCAGCAGGCCTACTAGCGGCCTTGAGCAGTTCTTC.

This clone is medium-sized (0.01 to 0.1%) in the sample. The genes are TRBV28 and TRBJ2-7; D perhaps matches TRBD1 (6 bases). Trimming took off 4 bases at V and 0 bases at J, with 10 bases between the two ends. CDR1 is MDHEN and CDR2 is SYDVKM in the germline V gene. CDR3 size: 14 residues. The CDR3 DNA sequence: TGTGCCAGCAGTTCAGCGACAGGCTCCTACGAGCAGTACTTC. Translating it yields CASSSATGSYEQYF. Combining the CDR3 with reference TRBV28 and TRBJ2-7 gives the whole variable domain DVKVTQSSRYLVKRTGEKVFLECVQDMDHENMFWYRQDPGLGLRLIYFSYDVKMKEKGDIPEGYSVSREKKERFSLILESASTNQTSMYLCASSSATGSYEQYFGPGTRLTVT.

This chain uses TRBV7-6 with TRBJ2-7, with D hard to call. The CDR3 sequence is 13 residues long. Germline V gene sequence: CDR1 SGHVS, CDR2 FNYEAQ. V lost 0 bases and J lost 2, with 5 bases in between. In nucleotides, the CDR3 is TGTGCCAGCAGCTTAGCGCCCACCTACGAGCAGTACTTC. The encoded protein is CASSLAPTYEQYF.

The J gene is TRBJ1-2, the V gene TRBV7-2; a possible D gene is TRBD1 (5 bases). CDR1 and CDR2 (germline): SGHTA, FQGNSA. This CDR3 contains 14 residues. Trimming shortened V by 2 bases and J by 5 bases, and 12 bases separated the two germline ends. The CDR3 nucleotides read TGTGCCAGCAGCTTACAGGGAAATCCGTATGGCTACACCTTC. It codes for CASSLQGNPYGYTF.

On this clone itself: An end of the junction differs from the germline gene, which may be a read error. The rearrangement joins TRBV11-3 to TRBJ2-1; D is tentatively TRBD1 or TRBD2 (5 bases each). The CDR3 runs to 13 residues. From germline, CDR1 is SGHNT and CDR2 YENEEA. The CDR3 here is CASSLGRDLNEVF. The CDR3 nucleotides are TGTGCCAGCAGCTTAGGAAGGGACCTCAATGAGGTCTTC.

This clone showed up just once. The CDR3 DNA reads TGTGCCAGCAGCCTAGGACCCCTCTCTGGGGCCAACGTCCTGACTTTC. Protein sequence: CASSLGPLSGANVLTF. V and J are TRBV7-3 and TRBJ2-6; D uncertain. CDR3 size: 16 residues. V gave up 5 bases and J gave up 0 bases, with 11 bases separating them. Germline V gene data show CDR1 as SGHTA and CDR2 as FQGTGA. The whole variable domain, remainder taken from reference TRBV7-3 and TRBJ2-6, is GAGVSQTPSNKVTEKGKYVELRCDPISGHTALYWYRQSLGQGPEFLIYFQGTGAADDSGLPNDRFFAVRPEGSVSTLKIQRTERGDSAVYLCASSLGPLSGANVLTFGAGSRLTVL.

This chain links TRBV4-1 with TRBJ2-1; 7 bases align to TRBD2. This CDR3 region has 15 residues. Trimming cost V 2 bases and J 3 bases; bases outside gene matches: 4. Germline V CDR1 and CDR2: MGHRA, YSYEKL. CDR3 sequence reads: CASSQPLAVYNEQFF. In DNA, the CDR3 is TGCGCCAGCAGCCAACCCCTAGCGGTCTACAATGAGCAGTTCTTC.

The chain joins TRBV19 to TRBJ2-5; a possible D gene is TRBD2 (5 bases). The V end lost 7 bases, the J end lost 5 bases, and 8 bases lay between the germline ends. The CDR3 has 11 amino acids. CDR1 LNHDA and CDR2 SQIVND come from the germline V gene (reference sequence). CDR3 loop: CASTRGETQYF. CDR3 nucleotide sequence: TGTGCCAGTACCCGAGGGGAGACCCAGTACTTC.

This clone was observed a handful of times. This chain joins TRBV7-2 and TRBJ1-3; possibly TRBD1 for D (5 bases). The CDR3 sequence is 16 residues long. The V gene's germline CDR1 is SGHTA and CDR2 FQGNSA. The germline V and J ends were trimmed by 5 bases and 0 bases, with 14 bases remaining between them. CDR3 nucleotide sequence: TGTGCCAGCAGCCGACCACAGGCAACCTCTGGAAACACCATATATTTT. Amino acid sequence: CASSRPQATSGNTIYF.

This clone was found a few times. The chain employs TRBV4-1 and TRBJ1-2; perhaps TRBD1 as D (6 bases). CDR1 MGHRA and CDR2 YSYEKL come from the germline V gene. The CDR3 is 12 amino acids. The V gene lost 2 bases and the J gene lost 8 bases, with 9 bases spanning the gap. The CDR3 nucleotides read TGCGCCAGCAGCCAATTACAGGGCGGCTACACCTTC. Its translation: CASSQLQGGYTF.

This sequence joins TRBV28 and TRBJ2-3; TRBD2 is a possible D gene (6 bases). Germline V gives CDR1 MDHEN, CDR2 SYDVKM. V lost 4 bases to trimming and J lost 6 bases, with 14 bases between them. The CDR3 runs to 14 residues. CDR3 region: CASSYDSLADTQYF. CDR3 DNA sequence: TGTGCCAGCAGTTATGACTCCCTAGCGGATACGCAGTATTTT.

The chain joins TRBV5-1 to TRBJ2-2; D may be TRBD1 (6 bases). The germline V gene encodes CDR1 SGHRS and CDR2 YFSETQ. The CDR3 is 14 amino acids. The V end was cut by 2 bases, the J end by 4 bases, with 9 bases between. The CDR3: CASSLRTATGELFF. CDR3 sequence (DNA): TGCGCCAGCAGCTTAAGGACAGCCACCGGGGAGCTGTTTTTT. Together with reference TRBV5-1 and TRBJ2-2, the CDR3 gives the full variable domain: KAGVTQTPRYLIKTRGQQVTLSCSPISGHRSVSWYQQTPGQGLQFLFEYFSETQRNKGNFPGRFSGRQFSNSRSEMNVSTLELGDSALYLCASSLRTATGELFFGEGSRLTVL.

This chain joins TRBV27 and TRBJ2-3; 7 nucleotides agree with TRBD1. The CDR3 is made up of 15 amino acids. V lost 6 bases to trimming and J lost 6 bases; unmatched junction nucleotides: 12. Germline V lookup: CDR1 MNHEY, CDR2 SMNVEV (reference sequence). The CDR3 here is CASSPGDSFGDTQYF. The CDR3 bases are TGTGCCAGCAGCCCCGGGGACAGCTTTGGGGATACGCAGTATTTT.

The J gene is TRBJ2-2, the V gene TRBV7-9, with D unclear. The V end lost 2 bases, the J end lost 4 bases, and 8 bases lay between the germline ends. Looked up from germline, CDR1 is SEHNR and CDR2 is FQNEAQ (reference sequence). The CDR3 covers 14 residues. The CDR3 reads CASSLSTTTGELFF. The CDR3 bases are TGTGCCAGCAGCTTATCGACAACCACCGGGGAGCTGTTTTTT.

CDR3 in DNA: TGTGCCAGCGTCCCCAGGGGCGCGGGGCAGTATTTT. Encoded protein: CASVPRGAGQYF. J is TRBJ2-3 and V is TRBV5-6, with D possibly being TRBD1 (6 bases). This CDR3 is 12 amino acids long. The V end lost 7 bases, the J end lost 11 bases, and 17 bases lay between the germline ends. Germline CDR1 SGHDT, CDR2 YYEEEE. The full variable domain, with the rest looked up from reference TRBV5-6 and TRBJ2-3, is DAGVTQSPTHLIKTRGQQVTLRCSPKSGHDTVSWYQQALGQGPQFIFQYYEEEERQRGNFPDRFSGHQFPNYSSELNVNALLLGDSALYLCASVPRGAGQYFGPGTRLTVL.

Only one count was recorded for this clone. This chain connects TRBV5-1 to TRBJ2-7; maybe TRBD1 (7 bases). CDR3 length equals 21 residues. V lost 2 bases and J lost 3, with 33 bases in between. Germline CDR1 SGHRS, CDR2 YFSETQ. The CDR3 reads CASSLGQGVLGRETGRYEQYF. The CDR3 region has the DNA TGCGCCAGCAGCTTAGGGCAGGGGGTATTAGGCCGGGAGACGGGGCGCTACGAGCAGTACTTC.

The count of this clone is one. This chain joins TRBV7-8 and TRBJ1-2; a weak D match, TRBD1 (6 bases). In germline, CDR1 is SGHVS, CDR2 FQNEAQ. The CDR3 is 14 residues long. Trimming stripped 1 base from V and 1 base from J, with 7 bases between. In nucleotides, the CDR3 is TGTGCCAGCAGCTTAGAGGACAGTAACTATGGCTACACCTTC. This sequence encodes CASSLEDSNYGYTF.